This is a list of T cell receptor beta chains from one sample in a study of control samples from healthy donors and cancer patients. The protocol was immunoSEQ multiplex PCR, while the TCRdb copy is restricted to in-frame clones and leaves out a portion. The table includes 95,000 to 150,000 clones, about 90% detected once. The sequencing input was blood. These receptors all come from a man aged 18 to 29 in good health. CDR3s include the opening cysteine and the closing phenylalanine or tryptophan. The D gene is left open where the match is weak. Not all rows give a size; the values are once, few, many and, for expanded clones, a class.

TRBJ1-1	-	TRBV12-3/TRBV12-4	-	TGTGCCAGCAGTTTCACTGAAGCTTTCTTT	CASSFTEAFF
TRBJ1-5	-	TRBV2	-	TGTGCCAGCAGTCGGGACATTGGGCAGCCCCAGCATTTT	CASSRDIGQPQHF
TRBJ2-2	-	TRBV5-1	-	TGCGCCAGCAGCTTGGACAGATACACCGGGGAGCTGTTTTTT	CASSLDRYTGELFF
TRBJ1-2	-	TRBV30	-	TGTGCCGGAAGACAAGCTAACTATGGCTACACCTTC	CAGRQANYGYTF
TRBJ2-2	-	TRBV6-5	-	TGTGCCAGCAGTTACTCGGGCCCTCGCAGGACCGGGGAGCTGTTTTTT	CASSYSGPRRTGELFF
TRBJ2-1	TRBD2	TRBV27	-	TGTGCCAGCAGTTTAAGGTGGCTAGCGGCCTACAATGAGCAGTTCTTC	CASSLRWLAAYNEQFF
TRBJ2-1	-	TRBV5-1	-	TGCGCCAGCAGCTTTACAGGGAGCTCCTACAATGAGCAGTTCTTC	CASSFTGSSYNEQFF
TRBJ2-2	-	TRBV27	-	TGTGCCAGCAGTTCTGTACTCTCGTTGCGCCTGATGGCCGGGGAGCTGTTTTTT	CASSSVLSLRLMAGELFF
TRBJ2-2	TRBD2	TRBV7-2	-	TGTGCCAGCAGCTTTCCCTCAGCGGGAACGGACACCGGGGAGCTGTTTTTT	CASSFPSAGTDTGELFF
TRBJ2-6	TRBD1	TRBV9	-	TGTGCCAGCAGCAGAGAGTTAGGTACAGGGGCTGGGGCCAACGTCCTGACTTTC	CASSRELGTGAGANVLTF
TRBJ1-2	-	TRBV2	-	TGTGCCAGCAGTGAATCCTCTCTCTATGGCTACACCTTC	CASSESSLYGYTF
TRBJ1-3	TRBD1	TRBV18	-	TGTGCCAGCTCACCTTCGATGACAGGGGCTGGAAACACCATATATTTT	CASSPSMTGAGNTIYF
TRBJ2-1	-	TRBV5-1	once	TGCGCCAGCAGCCTGCCCAAATCCAAAACAGCGGACGAGCAGTTCTTC	CASSLPKSKTADEQFF
TRBJ2-5	-	TRBV5-1	-	TGCGCCAGCAGCTTGTACCGGACCAGGGAGACCCAGTACTTC	CASSLYRTRETQYF
TRBJ2-5	TRBD2	TRBV11-2	-	TGTGCCAGCAGCTCAAGACTAGCGGGGCAATGGGAAGAGACCCAGTACTTC	CASSSRLAGQWEETQYF
TRBJ1-6	-	TRBV5-4	-	TGTGCCAGCAGCCCCCCGGGACATTTAAATTCACCCCTCCACTTT	CASSPPGHLNSPLHF
TRBJ2-7	TRBD1	TRBV10-2	-	TGCGCCAGCAGTCGGGACAGGGGCGCCTCCTACGAGCAGTACTTC	CASSRDRGASYEQYF
TRBJ2-7	-	TRBV4-1	-	TGCGCCAGCAGCCAAGAGCGGAGGGGCTCCTACGAGCAGTACTTC	CASSQERRGSYEQYF
TRBJ2-2	-	TRBV9	-	TGTGCCAGCAGCGTAGAGCACGGGAACACCGGGGAGCTGTTTTTT	CASSVEHGNTGELFF
TRBJ2-3	-	TRBV4-2	-	TGTGCCAGCAGCCAAGAAGGCGGACGCACAGATACGCAGTATTTT	CASSQEGGRTDTQYF
TRBJ2-7	-	TRBV28	-	TGTGCCAGCAGTTTATCAGTGCGGGGGCCCCTCGAGCAGTACTTC	CASSLSVRGPLEQYF
TRBJ1-1	-	TRBV28	-	TGTGCCAGCAGTCTGGGGCCTGCGAACACTGAAGCTTTCTTT	CASSLGPANTEAFF
TRBJ1-5	-	TRBV27	-	TGTGCCAGCATTATCAGGGGCCCGTATAGCAATCAGCCCCAGCATTTT	CASIIRGPYSNQPQHF
TRBJ2-1	-	TRBV6-2/TRBV6-3	many	TGTGCCAGCAGTTACGGGGCGGGGACAGAATACAATGAGCAGTTCTTC	CASSYGAGTEYNEQFF
TRBJ2-2	-	TRBV12-3/TRBV12-4	-	TGTGCCAGGGCCCGGGAGAGCACCGGGGAGCTGTTTTTT	CARARESTGELFF
TRBJ2-2	-	TRBV24-1	-	TGTGCCACCAGTGATTGGGGGCAGGATTCGAACACCGGGGAGCTGTTTTTT	CATSDWGQDSNTGELFF
TRBJ1-3	-	TRBV6-6	-	TGTGCCAGCATTCGACTCCCACAGACCTCCTCTGGAAACACCATATATTTT	CASIRLPQTSSGNTIYF
TRBJ2-5	-	TRBV10-3	-	TGTGCCATCAGCAATGGAGCCCCGAGAGAGACCCAGTACTTC	CAISNGAPRETQYF
TRBJ2-1	TRBD2	TRBV7-3	once	TGTGCCAGCAGCTTCCCCTCCATTATTCTAGCGGGAGCTAGTCGGAATGAGCAGTTCTTC	CASSFPSIILAGASRNEQFF
TRBJ1-2	TRBD1	TRBV27	-	TGTGCCAGCAGTTTATTAAGGGACAGGCCTAACTATGGCTACACCTTC	CASSLLRDRPNYGYTF
TRBJ1-5	-	TRBV19	few	TGTGCCAGTAGTATAGATTTGAGTAGCAATCAGCCCCAGCATTTT	CASSIDLSSNQPQHF
TRBJ2-7	-	TRBV6-5	-	TGTGCCAGCCTGGGACAAGGTCTCGAGCAGTACTTC	CASLGQGLEQYF
TRBJ2-5	-	TRBV11-2	-	TGTGCCAGCAGCTCACGGACGCTCAAAGAGACCCAGTACTTC	CASSSRTLKETQYF
TRBJ2-5	TRBD2	TRBV28	-	TGTGCCAGCAGCCCGGCGTCAGGGACTAGCCTAGAGACCCAGTACTTC	CASSPASGTSLETQYF
TRBJ2-7	-	TRBV6-6	-	TGTGCCACCTGGACAGCCCCCTACGAGCAGTACTTC	CATWTAPYEQYF
TRBJ2-4	-	TRBV15	-	TGTGCCACCAGCGAGCGAGACAGGCGAGGCAAAAACATTCAGTACTTC	CATSERDRRGKNIQYF
TRBJ2-1	-	TRBV9	-	TGTGCCAGCAGCGAGGGCCCGGGGTCCTACAATGAGCAGTTCTTC	CASSEGPGSYNEQFF
TRBJ2-2	-	TRBV7-9	-	TGTGCCAGCGCGCCCCCCGGGATGAACACCGGGGAGCTGTTTTTT	CASAPPGMNTGELFF
TRBJ1-2	-	TRBV25-1	once	TGTGCCAGCAGTGACGGCTATGGCTACACCTTC	CASSDGYGYTF
TRBJ1-4	-	TRBV27	-	TGTGCCAGCAGTTTGGCCAGACTACCTGCAACTAATGAAAAACTGTTTTTT	CASSLARLPATNEKLFF
TRBJ1-5	TRBD1	TRBV27	-	TGTGCCAGCAGAGGGACAGGGAGCAATCAGCCCCAGCATTTT	CASRGTGSNQPQHF
TRBJ2-3	-	TRBV14	-	TGTGCCAGCAGCCAAGACACAGATACGCAGTATTTT	CASSQDTDTQYF
TRBJ2-7	TRBD1	TRBV19	-	TGTGCCAGTAGTGGACAGGGGTTTTACGAGCAGTACTTC	CASSGQGFYEQYF
TRBJ2-3	-	TRBV6-4	-	TGTGCCAGCAGTGACTCGCGGTTAAATGGCACAGATACGCAGTATTTT	CASSDSRLNGTDTQYF
TRBJ1-3	-	TRBV6-2/TRBV6-3	-	TGTGCCAGCAGTTTCCCAGGGGCACTGCGCAACACCATATATTTT	CASSFPGALRNTIYF
TRBJ2-7	TRBD1	TRBV12-3/TRBV12-4	-	TGTGCCAGCAGTTTGGGTCAGGGGGCCGAGCAGTACTTC	CASSLGQGAEQYF